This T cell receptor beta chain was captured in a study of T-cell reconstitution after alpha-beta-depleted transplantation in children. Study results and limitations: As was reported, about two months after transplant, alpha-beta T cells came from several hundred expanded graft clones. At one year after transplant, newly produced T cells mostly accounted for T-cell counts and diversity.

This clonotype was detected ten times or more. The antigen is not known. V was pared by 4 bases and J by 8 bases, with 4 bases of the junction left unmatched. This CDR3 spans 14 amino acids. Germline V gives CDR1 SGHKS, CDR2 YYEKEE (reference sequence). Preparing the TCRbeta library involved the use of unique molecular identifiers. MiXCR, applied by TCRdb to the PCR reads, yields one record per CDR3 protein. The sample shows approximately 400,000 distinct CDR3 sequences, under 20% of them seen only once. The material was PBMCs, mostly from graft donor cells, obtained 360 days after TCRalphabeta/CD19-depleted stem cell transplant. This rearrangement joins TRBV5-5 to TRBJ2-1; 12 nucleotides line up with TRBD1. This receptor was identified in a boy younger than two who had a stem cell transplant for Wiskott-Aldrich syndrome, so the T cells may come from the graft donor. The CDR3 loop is CASSMGQGAYEQFF. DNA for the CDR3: TGTGCCAGCAGCATGGGACAGGGGGCGTATGAGCAGTTCTTC. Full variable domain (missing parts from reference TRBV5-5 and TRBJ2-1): DAGVTQSPTHLIKTRGQQVTLRCSPISGHKSVSWYQQVLGQGPQFIFQYYEKEERGRGNFPDRFSARQFPNYSSELNVNALLLGDSALYLCASSMGQGAYEQFFGPGTRLTVL.